Shown below are 30 T cell receptor beta chains from a single sample sequenced in a study of blood T cell repertoires in COVID-19. Libraries were prepared by immunoSEQ multiplex PCR; TCRdb keeps only in-frame clonotypes and omits some of them. The table has a few hundred thousand clones, roughly 91% seen once. The specimen was peripheral blood. The receptor set was obtained from a man aged 25 to 45 with acute or convalescent COVID-19.

The CDR3 DNA sequence: TGCGCCAGCAGCTTGGCCGGGACAGGGATCGCCGGGGAGCTGTTTTTT. Encoded protein: CASSLAGTGIAGELFF. The chain combines TRBV5-1 with TRBJ2-2; 9 bases align to TRBD1. Per the germline V gene, CDR1 is SGHRS and CDR2 is YFSETQ. The CDR3 totals 16 residues. V lost 0 bases to trimming and J lost 6 bases; unmatched junction nucleotides: 6.

The rearrangement joins TRBV18 to TRBJ1-2, with a weak D call TRBD1 (5 bases). In germline, CDR1 is KGHSH, CDR2 LQKENI. The V and J ends lost 4 bases and 2 bases respectively, with 14 bases between them. CDR3 length: 15 amino acids. Here the CDR3 reads CASSLLRGGNYGYTF. The DNA of the CDR3 is TGTGCCAGCTCACTTCTACGGGGGGGGAACTATGGCTACACCTTC. The whole variable domain, filled in from reference TRBV18 and TRBJ1-2, reads NAGVMQNPRHLVRRRGQEARLRCSPMKGHSHVYWYRQLPEEGLKFMVYLQKENIIDESGMPKERFSAEFPKEGPSILRIQQVVRGDSAAYFCASSLLRGGNYGYTFGSGTRLTVV.

This clone was found once. The rearrangement joins TRBV7-3 to TRBJ2-3; a possible D gene is TRBD1 (5 bases). The CDR3 is 14 amino acids. Germline V gives CDR1 SGHTA, CDR2 FQGTGA. V lost 5 bases, J lost 2 bases, and 11 bases lay in between. The CDR3 DNA is TGTGCCAGCAGCCCGCAGGGCCACACAGATACGCAGTATTTT. Encoded protein: CASSPQGHTDTQYF.

V usage is TRBV12-3 or TRBV12-4 and J usage is TRBJ2-3; D is uncertain. Trimming removed 2 bases at V and 5 bases at J, with 8 bases between. The CDR3 loop spans 13 amino acids. The chain's CDR3 is CASSLSELDTQYF. CDR3 bases: TGTGCCAGCAGTTTAAGTGAGTTAGATACGCAGTATTTT.

The CDR3 DNA sequence: TGTGCCAGCAGTTTCGCCAGGGAAGGGGACTATGGCTACACCTTC. This gives the protein CASSFAREGDYGYTF. The chain joins TRBV28 to TRBJ1-2, with TRBD1 as a possible D gene (5 bases). Deletions cut 3 bases from V and 3 bases from J, with 14 bases between. Germline CDR1 MDHEN, CDR2 SYDVKM. The CDR3 has 15 residues.

The genes are TRBV29-1 and TRBJ2-1; 7 nucleotides align to TRBD2. V shed 7 bases, J shed 0 bases, and the junction held 3 bases outside the gene matches. The CDR3 length is 13 residues. Germline CDR1 and CDR2: SQVTM and ANQGSEA. The CDR3 DNA is TGCAGCGCGAGGACTAGCTCCTACAATGAGCAGTTCTTC. This codes for CSARTSSYNEQFF.

The chain combines TRBV6-5 with TRBJ1-5; a possible D gene is TRBD1 (6 bases). CDR1 is MNHEY and CDR2 is SVGAGI in the germline V gene. CDR3 length: 15 amino acids. V lost 6 bases and J 6 bases, leaving 18 bases between the germline ends. The CDR3 sequence: CASSLQGTKSQPQHF. As DNA, the CDR3 is TGTGCCAGCAGCCTGCAGGGGACAAAAAGTCAGCCCCAGCATTTT.

The J gene is TRBJ1-1, the V gene TRBV29-1, with D possibly matching TRBD1 (6 bases). Germline-derived CDR1 and CDR2 are SQVTM and ANQGSEA. Trimming left V 4 bases short and J 1 base short, with 10 bases between. The CDR3 sequence is 13 residues long. CDR3 sequence reads: CSVGDKWNTEAFF. The DNA for the CDR3 is TGCAGCGTTGGGGACAAGTGGAACACTGAAGCTTTCTTT.

Comment on this clone: Different DNA sequences within this sample yield the same CDR3. J is TRBJ2-3 and V is TRBV30; no clear D gene. The CDR3 is made up of 12 amino acids. The germline V and J ends were trimmed by 3 bases and 6 bases, with 10 bases remaining between them. The germline gives CDR1 GTSNPN, CDR2 SVGIG (reference sequence). The CDR3, as DNA: TGTGCCTGGAGCCCAGCCAGGGATACGCAGTATTTT. Residues: CAWSPARDTQYF.

This clone came up once. This rearrangement joins TRBV27 to TRBJ1-1; tentatively, D is TRBD1 (5 bases). From germline, CDR1 is MNHEY and CDR2 SMNVEV (reference sequence). The CDR3 has 16 amino acids. V was trimmed by 2 bases and J by 1 base, leaving 14 bases between them. The CDR3 nucleotides are TGTGCCAGCAGTTTACTCTCCCGCGGGGCGAACACTGAAGCTTTCTTT. Its protein is CASSLLSRGANTEAFF.

The chain employs TRBV29-1 and TRBJ2-5; 11 positions agree with TRBD2. The germline V gene has CDR1 SQVTM and CDR2 ANQGSEA. The CDR3 has 13 amino acids. With 6 bases clipped from V and 2 bases from J, the junction kept 2 bases outside the gene matches. CDR3 bases: TGCAGCGTCTCTAGCGGGGGGCAAGAGACCCAGTACTTC. It encodes CSVSSGGQETQYF.

The chain employs TRBV28 and TRBJ2-1; possibly TRBD2 for D (5 bases). Trimming pared 7 bases from V and 1 base from J, leaving 17 bases between. Per germline, CDR1 MDHEN and CDR2 SYDVKM. The CDR3 is made up of 16 amino acids. DNA of the CDR3: TGTGCCAGCATCTTAGGCACCTCGGGATCCTACAATGAGCAGTTCTTC. It codes for CASILGTSGSYNEQFF.

A remark on this clone: One end of the junction does not line up with germline, which may come from a read error. The chain employs TRBV7-9 and TRBJ2-3, with TRBD2 matching over 7 bases. CDR1 SEHNR and CDR2 FQNEAQ come from the germline V gene (reference sequence). The CDR3 sequence is 12 residues long. CDR3 nucleotides: TGTGCCAGCACCATTGTGGGAGGGCATCGGCGTTTT. Protein product: CASTIVGGHRRF.

This chain connects TRBV29-1 to TRBJ2-1; perhaps TRBD2 as D (5 bases). CDR3 length equals 11 residues. Germline-derived CDR1 and CDR2 are SQVTM and ANQGSEA. Trimming stripped 4 bases from V and 10 bases from J, with 11 bases between. CDR3 sequence reads: CSVGELAEQFF. In nucleotides, the CDR3 is TGCAGCGTTGGGGAGCTCGCCGAGCAGTTCTTC.

The chain uses TRBV3-1 (or the pseudogene TRBV3-2) and TRBJ2-1, with D perhaps TRBD2 (5 bases). Germline CDR1 reads LGHDT; CDR2 reads YNNKEL (reference sequence). This CDR3 comprises 13 residues. Trimming pared 9 bases from V and 7 bases from J, leaving 16 bases between. Here the CDR3 DNA reads TGTGCCAGTCAATTACGGGATCTGAATGAGCAGTTCTTC. It codes for CASQLRDLNEQFF.

The chain is built from TRBV5-1 and TRBJ2-3, with 11 bases aligning to TRBD2. From germline, CDR1 is SGHRS and CDR2 YFSETQ. Unmatched junction bases numbered 6, after V lost 0 bases and J lost 3 bases. The CDR3 sequence is 17 residues long. The CDR3 is CASSLDASGGITDTQYF. As DNA, the CDR3 is TGCGCCAGCAGCTTGGATGCTAGCGGGGGGATAACAGATACGCAGTATTTT.

This sequence joins TRBV5-1 and TRBJ1-2, with D possibly being TRBD1 (6 bases). Germline CDR1 and CDR2: SGHRS and YFSETQ. The length of the CDR3 is 14 residues. V shed 3 bases and J shed 2 bases, with 11 bases lying between them. CDR3 in amino acids: CASSSPGQNYGYTF. The DNA of the CDR3 is TGCGCCAGCAGCTCCCCGGGACAAAACTATGGCTACACCTTC.

The V call is TRBV7-3, the J call TRBJ2-3; 9 positions match TRBD2. The CDR3 runs to 15 residues. Unmatched junction bases numbered 7, after V lost 3 bases and J lost 6 bases. Germline values: CDR1 SGHTA, CDR2 FQGTGA. The DNA for the CDR3 is TGTGCCAGCAGCTTGGGGACTAGCCGAGCGGATACGCAGTATTTT. This translates into CASSLGTSRADTQYF.

The rearrangement uses TRBV28 and TRBJ1-5; weak D call: TRBD1 (5 bases). The V end was cut by 7 bases, the J end by 6 bases, with 13 bases between. Looked up from germline, CDR1 is MDHEN and CDR2 is SYDVKM. CDR3 length equals 13 residues. The CDR3: CASIPGIRQPQHF. The CDR3, as DNA: TGTGCCAGCATCCCAGGGATACGTCAGCCCCAGCATTTT.

The V call is TRBV6-6, the J call TRBJ2-3, with 9 positions matching TRBD2. V lost 5 bases, J lost 1 base, and 10 bases stayed unmatched. CDR3 length equals 17 residues. Germline V CDR1 and CDR2: MNHNY, SVGAGI (reference sequence). For the CDR3, the DNA is TGTGCCAGCAGTCCATCCCCAGAGCGGGGGGGCACAGATACGCAGTATTTT. Translated, it gives CASSPSPERGGTDTQYF.

The J gene is TRBJ2-7, the V gene TRBV27, with D possibly TRBD2 on 6 matching bases. Per the germline V gene, CDR1 is MNHEY and CDR2 is SMNVEV (reference sequence). This CDR3 is built from 14 residues. Deletions cut 8 bases from V and 1 base from J, with 15 bases between. The CDR3 nucleotides read TGTGCCAGCCGATTGGAGGGCTTGTCCTACGAGCAGTACTTC. Its translation: CASRLEGLSYEQYF.

The chain couples TRBV30 to TRBJ2-7; possible D gene TRBD2, 5 bases. V was trimmed by 5 bases and J by 4 bases, leaving 9 bases between them. CDR1 and CDR2 from the germline V gene are GTSNPN and SVGIG (reference sequence). The CDR3 runs to 11 residues. The CDR3 is CAWSPGYEQYF. CDR3 DNA: TGTGCCTGGTCCCCGGGGTACGAGCAGTACTTC.

The rearrangement links TRBV19 to TRBJ1-2; D possibly corresponds to TRBD1 (6 bases). Germline V gene lookup returns CDR1 LNHDA and CDR2 SQIVND (reference sequence). The CDR3 has 13 amino acids. Between the trimmed V and J ends, which lost 4 bases and 3 bases, there was a span of 9 bases. The CDR3 region has the DNA TGTGCCAGTAGTAAAGGACAGTACTATGGCTACACCTTC. Protein product: CASSKGQYYGYTF.

The chain links TRBV12-3 or TRBV12-4 to TRBJ2-7, with D uncertain. Trimming left V 3 bases short and J 3 bases short, with 9 bases between. This CDR3 is 13 amino acids long. The DNA for the CDR3 is TGTGCCAGCAGTTTCTCACAGCTCTACGAGCAGTACTTC. Its protein product is CASSFSQLYEQYF.

The chain has TRBV5-6 and TRBJ1-5, with D tentatively TRBD1 (5 bases). Germline V gene lookup returns CDR1 SGHDT and CDR2 YYEEEE. Deletions cut 4 bases from V and 3 bases from J, with 17 bases between. The CDR3 sequence is 16 residues long. This CDR3 is CASSRGVWQDNQPQHF. The CDR3 region has the DNA TGTGCCAGCAGCCGGGGGGTATGGCAGGACAATCAGCCCCAGCATTTT. Filled out from reference TRBV5-6 and TRBJ1-5, the complete variable domain reads DAGVTQSPTHLIKTRGQQVTLRCSPKSGHDTVSWYQQALGQGPQFIFQYYEEEERQRGNFPDRFSGHQFPNYSSELNVNALLLGDSALYLCASSRGVWQDNQPQHFGDGTRLSIL.

This clone showed up just a few times. The CDR3 DNA is TGCGCCAGCAGCCAAGGTGAGCGATACGAGCAGTACTTC. Encoded protein: CASSQGERYEQYF. The chain combines TRBV4-1 with TRBJ2-7, with D unclear. V was cut by 1 base and J by 4 bases, with 8 bases left in between. The CDR3 loop spans 13 amino acids. Germline V lookup: CDR1 MGHRA, CDR2 YSYEKL.

This chain links TRBV28 with TRBJ2-1, with D unresolved. The CDR3 totals 14 residues. Germline V gene data show CDR1 as MDHEN and CDR2 as SYDVKM. V lost 10 bases to trimming and J lost 0 bases, with 13 bases between them. CDR3 coding DNA: TGTGCCACCTTTTGGGCAAGCTCCTACAATGAGCAGTTCTTC. Amino acid sequence: CATFWASSYNEQFF.

The V and J genes are TRBV28 and TRBJ1-1, with D perhaps TRBD1 (5 bases). The CDR3 covers 13 residues. Looked up from germline, CDR1 is MDHEN and CDR2 is SYDVKM. V was shortened by 4 bases and J by 1 base, with 7 bases between the two germline ends. Written as DNA, the CDR3 is TGTGCCAGCAGTTATCAGGGGAACACTGAAGCTTTCTTT. It specifies CASSYQGNTEAFF.

This clone came up once. The gene calls are TRBV12-5 and TRBJ1-2; D gene uncertain. Germline V CDR1 and CDR2: LGHNT, FRNRAP. The CDR3 length is 14 residues. Trimming took 1 base from V and 0 from J, leaving 6 bases between them. CDR3 nucleotides: TGTGCTAGTGGTTTGGGGGCCGCTAACTATGGCTACACCTTC. Residues: CASGLGAANYGYTF.

The CDR3 is CASSKFRQGEGGYTF. The CDR3 DNA reads TGTGCCAGCAGCAAATTCCGACAGGGGGAGGGTGGCTACACCTTC. The chain is built from TRBV27 and TRBJ1-2, with TRBD1 matching over 9 bases. This CDR3 has 15 amino acids. Trimming cost V 6 bases and J 7 bases; bases outside gene matches: 12. CDR1 MNHEY and CDR2 SMNVEV come from the germline V gene (reference sequence).